What follows are 16 T cell receptor beta chains derived from one specimen sequenced in a study of T cell responses to AZD1222 COVID-19 vaccine. Libraries were prepared by immunoSEQ multiplex PCR; TCRdb keeps only in-frame clonotypes and omits some of them. This sample has some 120,000 clones, with roughly 85% found just once. The sequenced sample was peripheral blood, obtained on day 0 of MenACWY control vaccination. These receptors all come from an adult in good health.

The chain uses TRBV5-6 and TRBJ2-7; 14 positions match TRBD2. This CDR3 region has 15 residues. With 4 bases clipped from V and 3 bases from J, the junction kept 3 bases outside the gene matches. CDR1 SGHDT and CDR2 YYEEEE come from the germline V gene. The CDR3 DNA follows: TGTGCCAGCAGCCCGGGACTAGCGGGAGTCTACGAGCAGTACTTC. Its protein product is CASSPGLAGVYEQYF.

V is TRBV30 and J is TRBJ1-2; 7 nucleotides align to TRBD1. CDR1 and CDR2 from the germline V gene are GTSNPN and SVGIG (reference sequence). The V gene end was trimmed by 3 bases and the J gene end by 5 bases; junction bases not matched to a gene: 18. CDR3 size: 17 residues. The CDR3 DNA follows: TGTGCCTGGAGCAATTCCGGGACAGCGGGCAGGGATTATGGCTACACCTTC. Its translation: CAWSNSGTAGRDYGYTF.

The genes are TRBV11-2 and TRBJ2-7; 7 positions agree with TRBD1. Germline V gene data show CDR1 as SGHAT and CDR2 as FQNNGV. Losses at the gene ends were 0 bases for V and 2 bases for J; bases not matched to a gene: 16. The CDR3 covers 19 residues. The DNA of the CDR3 is TGTGCCAGCAGCTTAGATTTGACAGGGCGCAAACAGGGCCCCTACGAGCAGTACTTC. Encoded protein: CASSLDLTGRKQGPYEQYF.

This chain connects TRBV28 to TRBJ1-6; TRBD1 aligns across 9 bases. CDR1 and CDR2 from the germline V gene are MDHEN and SYDVKM. This CDR3 comprises 14 residues. The V segment lost 6 bases and the J segment 7 bases; nucleotides outside the gene matches: 4. The CDR3 nucleotides read TGTGCCAGCAGCGGAGGGACAGGGAATTCACCCCTCCACTTT. Translation: CASSGGTGNSPLHF.

The chain is built from TRBV28 and TRBJ1-2, with 8 nucleotides matching TRBD1. V lost 6 bases to trimming and J lost 7 bases; unmatched junction nucleotides: 7. Germline values: CDR1 MDHEN, CDR2 SYDVKM. This CDR3 has 13 residues. CDR3 DNA sequence: TGTGCCAGCAGGACCACAGGGGGATTTGGCTACACCTTC. It codes for CASRTTGGFGYTF.

The CDR3 DNA is TGCGCCAGCAGCCAAGGCGCAGGGTGGGGACCTGGGGCCAACGTCCTGACTTTC. Its translation: CASSQGAGWGPGANVLTF. The rearrangement joins TRBV4-1 to TRBJ2-6, with D perhaps assigned TRBD1 or TRBD2 (5 bases each). Germline values: CDR1 MGHRA, CDR2 YSYEKL. The length of the CDR3 is 18 residues. Trimming cost V 1 base and J 2 bases, with 15 bases left between them.

The V gene is TRBV28, the J gene TRBJ2-7; D is ambiguous. Trimming cost V 3 bases and J 6 bases, with 12 bases left between them. Germline CDR1 is MDHEN and CDR2 is SYDVKM. The CDR3 length is 13 residues. The CDR3 nucleotides are TGTGCCAGCAGTTTTGAGCAGTTCGGCGAGCAGTACTTC. Its protein is CASSFEQFGEQYF.

This clone was seen a few times. The chain recombines TRBV27 with TRBJ1-3; D is uncertain. The CDR3 runs 16 residues. Between the trimmed V and J ends, which lost 2 bases and 4 bases, there was a span of 15 bases. The germline CDR1 and CDR2 sequences are MNHEY and SMNVEV (reference sequence). This CDR3 reads CASSLVGGRRGNTIYF. The DNA of the CDR3 is TGTGCCAGCAGTTTAGTGGGAGGTCGTAGGGGAAACACCATATATTTT.

The V gene is TRBV29-1, the J gene TRBJ2-1, with 11 bases fitting TRBD2. The CDR3 sequence is 16 residues long. The germline gives CDR1 SQVTM, CDR2 ANQGSEA. V lost 6 bases, J lost 2 bases, and 9 bases stayed unmatched. CDR3 DNA: TGCAGCGTCCGCTTCACTAGCGGGAGTGCCTACAATGAGCAGTTCTTC. Translating it yields CSVRFTSGSAYNEQFF.

V is TRBV10-2 and J is TRBJ1-1; TRBD1 might be the D (5 bases). This CDR3 comprises 14 residues. Between the trimmed V and J ends, which lost 5 bases and 1 base, there was a span of 11 bases. Germline CDR1 reads WSHSY; CDR2 reads SAAADI. CDR3 DNA: TGCGCCAGCAGTCCCCGGGGCGGGAACACTGAAGCTTTCTTT. It encodes CASSPRGGNTEAFF.

On this clone itself: The junction departs from germline at one end; a sequencing error may be responsible. The chain combines TRBV27 with TRBJ2-7; 13 bases align to TRBD2. This CDR3 region has 14 residues. The germline V gene encodes CDR1 MNHEY and CDR2 SMNVEV (reference sequence). CDR3 nucleotide sequence: TGTGCCAGCAGTTTATCACTAGCGGGAGGGCCTTGGTTTTTC. Protein product: CASSLSLAGGPWFF.

V is TRBV4-1 and J is TRBJ2-3; tentatively, D is TRBD1 (5 bases). V was trimmed by 7 bases and J by 2 bases, leaving 13 bases between them. Per the germline V gene, CDR1 is MGHRA and CDR2 is YSYEKL. The CDR3 is made up of 14 amino acids. CDR3 sequence: CASKTALPTDTQYF. CDR3 nucleotide sequence: TGCGCCAGCAAGACAGCGCTCCCCACAGATACGCAGTATTTT.

The chain is built from TRBV3-1 (or the pseudogene TRBV3-2) and TRBJ1-1, with 7 positions matching TRBD1. The CDR3 is made up of 15 amino acids. Trimming at V came to 1 base and at J to 4 bases, leaving 6 bases not matched to a gene. Germline CDR1 and CDR2: LGHDT and YNNKEL (reference sequence). The CDR3 sequence: CASSQAAWDSTEAFF. DNA for the CDR3: TGTGCCAGCAGCCAAGCTGCTTGGGACAGCACTGAAGCTTTCTTT.

This clone was detected once. The chain recombines TRBV14 with TRBJ2-1; D ambiguous. Germline loops: CDR1 SGHDN, CDR2 FVKESK. The CDR3 length is 14 residues. V lost 0 bases and J 6 bases, leaving 9 bases between the germline ends. The CDR3 region has the DNA TGTGCCAGCAGCCAAGATAGGCTGATCAATGAGCAGTTCTTC. Translated, it gives CASSQDRLINEQFF.

V and J are TRBV7-2 and TRBJ1-2; maybe TRBD1 (6 bases). Germline-derived CDR1 and CDR2 are SGHTA and FQGNSA. CDR3 size: 14 residues. V dropped 5 bases and J dropped 4 bases, with 14 bases sitting between them. The CDR3 here is CASSVGQLSYGYTF. The CDR3 DNA reads as TGTGCCAGCAGCGTCGGACAGCTGTCCTATGGCTACACCTTC.

This clone was detected once. The rearrangement links TRBV27 to TRBJ2-3; D ambiguous. Germline V gene data show CDR1 as MNHEY and CDR2 as SMNVEV (reference sequence). V was pared by 3 bases and J by 0 bases, with 10 bases between. The CDR3 extends over 15 amino acids. CDR3 sequence: CASSFSGTSTDTQYF. The CDR3 DNA is TGTGCCAGCAGTTTTTCTGGTACTAGCACAGATACGCAGTATTTT.